These T cell receptor beta chains were read from a single sample in a study of T cell clones after liver transplantation. This table comes from immunoSEQ multiplex PCR, and its TCRdb copy is limited to in-frame clones, with some not included. This sample carries approximately 6,400 clones, 80% of them seen once, and the ten largest clones take about 13%. The source was CD8+ T cells from blood, collected 45 to 47 months after liver transplant. These receptors all stem from a human patient who received a liver transplant. Some T cells here may be from the graft donor. CDR3s include the opening cysteine and the closing phenylalanine or tryptophan.

v_call cdr3_aa
TRBV5-1 CASSLGGAPNTEAFF
TRBV7-9 CASSLALADEQFF
TRBV25-1 CASTRGAGANVLTF
TRBV15 CATSRGWGLSYNEQFF
TRBV27 CASSFAPGIQYF
TRBV28 CASSLVVPTTDTQYF
TRBV19 CASSIDLRGNGYTF
TRBV7-9 CASSPPRRMNTEAFF
TRBV29-1 CSVVGLQREQYF
TRBV14 CASSQALRGGVDGYTF
TRBV4-2 CASSQDILSLHGAPNYGYTF
TRBV5-6 CASRPTGGFSYEQYF
TRBV9 CASGEGGSTDTQYF
TRBV4-3 CASSPTIAGSYEQYF
TRBV28 CASSRLHYSYEQYF
TRBV10-2 CASGGGTAFF
TRBV11-2 CASSLGGMSVQETQYF
TRBV5-4 CASSLIAGVVTNEQFF
TRBV28 CASSSARTGRFNYGYTF
TRBV14 CASSQDTGTGHYGYTF
TRBV7-9 CASTAQQGMNTEAFF
TRBV9 CASSVTGGPATPYEQYF
TRBV7-5 CVRSLKGLTEPQHF
TRBV29-1 CSVELVENTEAFF
TRBV29-1 CSALPGDYGYTF
TRBV25-1 CASSGVNLLREQYF
TRBV9 CASSPTKTGELFF
TRBV5-7 CASSPPRALNTEAFF
TRBV19 CASNLGSTEAFF
TRBV29-1 CSAEGSMNIQYF
TRBV7-9 CASSPQTVVGETQYF
TRBV5-1 CASSTGQGLQETQYF
TRBV28 CASSFPTWTSGTGELFF
TRBV7-3 CASSSTPTDTQYF
TRBV21-1 CASSIHPDYGYTF
TRBV19 CASNPTSGRDSYNEQFF
TRBV6-5 CASSTGTPYEQYF
TRBV10-1 CASSESLLGTEAFF
TRBV19 CASSIPIKQGAYGYTF
TRBV29-1 CSVGDNGYTF
TRBV28 CASSPGLAGSTGELFF
TRBV7-8 CASSWRAASTDTQYF
TRBV18 CASSPPSENTGELFF
TRBV5-4 CASSFGTTTFYEQYF
TRBV19 CASSSRDRGYEQYF
TRBV29-1 CSVAGQVGYTGELFF